A single TCR beta chain is shown here with its context. Participants, roughly 18 to 90 years old, spanned about 26 US areas. The data originate from a study of blood T cell repertoires in COVID-19. The assay was immunoSEQ multiplex PCR, and TCRdb's table has in-frame clones only and misses some. The sample gives some 350,000 clones, around 87% of which show up once; over 0.95% is in the top ten. This clonotype was sampled from a man aged 18 to 29 who had recovered from COVID-19. Source material: PBMCs or T cells enriched from blood (not recorded which).

The CDR3 sequence is CASSGTNMNTEAFF. CDR3 DNA: TGTGCCAGCAGCGGCACAAACATGAACACTGAAGCTTTCTTT. The gene calls are TRBV9 and TRBJ1-1; D unclear. Trimming left V 3 bases short and J 0 bases short, with 9 bases between. The germline V gene encodes CDR1 SGDLS and CDR2 YYNGEE. The CDR3 loop spans 14 amino acids. Full variable domain (missing parts from reference TRBV9 and TRBJ1-1): DSGVTQTPKHLITATGQRVTLRCSPRSGDLSVYWYQQSLDQGLQFLIQYYNGEERAKGNILERFSAQQFPDLHSELNLSSLELGDSALYFCASSGTNMNTEAFFGQGTRLTVV.